These T cell receptor beta chains were read from a single sample in a study of T-cell memory formation after mild COVID-19. One entry per CDR3 protein results from TCRdb running MiXCR on the 5' RACE reads. The data contain about 400,000 distinct CDR3 sequences, roughly 24% of them singletons. Sequencing was performed on PBMCs or a T cell subset sorted from them (not recorded which). The source is an adult woman who had mild COVID-19 (a few samples of this study predate the infection). Cell type and time point are not known. Each CDR3 is given without its conserved first and last residue. The D gene is left open where the match is weak.

TRBD2,TRBJ2-5,TRBV12-3/TRBV12-4,ASSLALAGEAQETQY
.,TRBJ2-1,TRBV27,ASSFRTYNEQF
TRBD2,TRBJ2-1,TRBV25-1,ASSSGLVNEQF
.,TRBJ2-1,TRBV29-1,SVLGGWAYNEQF
TRBD2,TRBJ2-1,TRBV30,AWRGLAGVSYNEQF
.,TRBJ2-3,TRBV27,ASRFAGGRSDTQY
.,TRBJ1-1,TRBV18,ASSPGSLYTEAF
.,TRBJ2-7,TRBV20-1,SARDWGGTSSYEQY
TRBD2,TRBJ2-7,TRBV6-2/TRBV6-3,ASSRSGSWEQY
.,TRBJ2-1,TRBV4-3,ASSQEVGGEQF
.,TRBJ1-1,TRBV18,ASSPRSGDGAEAF
TRBD1,TRBJ2-5,TRBV5-1,ASRSGTGSETQY
TRBD2,TRBJ2-5,TRBV3-1,ASSPYPGLAEETQY
TRBD2,TRBJ2-3,TRBV27,ASSLKGSGREGPVHTQY
.,TRBJ1-1,TRBV12-3/TRBV12-4,ASSQSTGARKKAF
.,TRBJ2-6,TRBV20-1,SGRGSGANVLT
TRBD1,TRBJ2-2,TRBV12-3/TRBV12-4,ASSLGQGAGTGELF
TRBD2,TRBJ2-1,TRBV4-2,ASSQVSHLLAVGDNEQF
.,TRBJ1-2,TRBV20-1,SARGGGDYGYT
.,TRBJ1-5,TRBV12-3/TRBV12-4,ASQGWYQPQH
.,TRBJ2-3,TRBV7-3,ASSLDPALTSTDTQY
.,TRBJ2-7,TRBV20-1,SARVQGAEQY
TRBD1,TRBJ1-2,TRBV29-1,SVERGAQGANYGYT
TRBD2,TRBJ2-1,TRBV6-2/TRBV6-3,ASSSTRTSGSPDEQF
TRBD2,TRBJ2-5,TRBV12-3/TRBV12-4,ASSSGSYQETQY
.,TRBJ2-7,TRBV3-2,ELRGGPAYEQY
.,TRBJ2-7,TRBV28,ASSSPTGTPLREQY
.,TRBJ2-1,TRBV24-1,ATSDPGNEQF
.,TRBJ1-2,TRBV6-6,ASRGGGYYGYT
.,TRBJ2-1,TRBV11-2,ASSSFASAGGSYNEQF
.,TRBJ2-3,TRBV7-2,ASSLLAGGQSDTQY
.,TRBJ1-6,TRBV20-1,SASREGSYNSPLH
.,TRBJ1-6,TRBV5-1,ASSLAGANSPLH
.,TRBJ2-1,TRBV9,ASSASPRVGNENNEQF
TRBD1,TRBJ2-3,TRBV7-8,ASSPTGVPSDTQY
.,TRBJ2-5,TRBV9,ASSVGGDSRTQY
TRBD1,TRBJ1-1,TRBV5-1,ASSSTGGLGEAF
TRBD1,TRBJ1-2,TRBV7-2,ASSRDRLNYGYT
.,TRBJ2-1,TRBV23-1,ASSQYQGQTYNEQF
TRBD1,TRBJ2-7,TRBV7-3,ASSLYDGTGEQY
.,TRBJ2-7,TRBV21-1,ASSKGPKRLHEQY
.,TRBJ2-4,TRBV7-9,ASSYPATKNIQY